The rows below give T cell receptor beta chains drawn from one sample of a study of regulatory dendritic cells for organ transplantation. Repertoires were generated with immunoSEQ multiplex PCR, while TCRdb's copy carries only in-frame clones and drops some. The repertoire consists of under 35,000 clones, with roughly nine tenths occurring once and the leading ten covering more than 0.055%. The sequencing sample was made of naive CD4+ T cells from blood. The receptors here all came from a human donor in good health. Each CDR3 is given with its conserved first and last residue. Fields, in order: CDR3 protein, CDR3 DNA, J gene, clone size, D gene, V gene. A D gene is named only where the DNA matches it firmly. Clone size is stated in some rows and not others, as once, few, many or a class when expanded.

CASSLAGQTAVYNEQFF	TGTGCCAGCAGCTTAGCGGGACAGACGGCTGTCTACAATGAGCAGTTCTTC	TRBJ2-1	NA	TRBD1	TRBV11-2
CASSYRLPLYGYTF	TGTGCCAGCAGCTACCGACTGCCGCTCTATGGCTACACCTTC	TRBJ1-2	once	NA	TRBV28
CARPGGGSYEQYF	TGTGCCAGACCAGGCGGGGGATCCTACGAGCAGTACTTC	TRBJ2-7	NA	TRBD2	TRBV19
CASSLGAGTLSYEQYF	TGTGCCAGCAGCTTGGGAGCCGGGACCTTATCCTACGAGCAGTACTTC	TRBJ2-7	NA	NA	TRBV7-2
CASTPRGTGGTDTQYF	TGTGCCAGCACCCCAAGAGGGACAGGGGGCACAGATACGCAGTATTTT	TRBJ2-3	NA	TRBD1	TRBV13
CASREGGETGTREETQYF	TGTGCCAGCAGGGAAGGCGGTGAAACCGGGACACGGGAAGAGACCCAGTACTTC	TRBJ2-5	NA	NA	TRBV9
CASSPGGKQETQYF	TGTGCCAGCAGCCCCGGCGGGAAGCAAGAGACCCAGTACTTC	TRBJ2-5	NA	NA	TRBV11-2
CASGSSYNEQFF	TGCGCCAGTGGCAGCTCCTACAATGAGCAGTTCTTC	TRBJ2-1	NA	NA	TRBV23-1
CASARGPGNTIYF	TGTGCCAGTGCGCGGGGGCCTGGAAACACCATATATTTT	TRBJ1-3	NA	NA	TRBV19
CAWSVLVRGDTGELFF	TGTGCCTGGAGTGTACTCGTCAGGGGGGACACCGGGGAGCTGTTTTTT	TRBJ2-2	NA	NA	TRBV30
CAGSGEEVVGYTF	TGTGCCGGCAGCGGGGAGGAAGTCGTCGGCTACACCTTC	TRBJ1-2	NA	NA	TRBV2
CASSLGALLGYTF	TGTGCCAGCAGTTTAGGTGCACTTTTGGGCTACACCTTC	TRBJ1-2	NA	NA	TRBV28
CASSRIYNEQFF	TGTGCCAGCAGTCGGATCTACAATGAGCAGTTCTTC	TRBJ2-1	NA	NA	TRBV2
CASSRTSGSSYEQYF	TGTGCCAGCAGCCGGACTAGCGGGAGCTCCTACGAGCAGTACTTC	TRBJ2-7	NA	TRBD2	TRBV7-9
CASSPRGPHGGTEAFF	TGTGCCAGCTCACCACGGGGGCCTCACGGCGGCACTGAAGCTTTCTTT	TRBJ1-1	NA	NA	TRBV18
CSVLKPDRVVGYTF	TGCAGCGTTTTAAAGCCGGACAGGGTAGTAGGCTACACCTTC	TRBJ1-2	NA	TRBD1	TRBV29-1
CASSLKVAPPNEQFF	TGTGCCAGCAGCTTAAAGGTTGCGCCCCCCAATGAGCAGTTCTTC	TRBJ2-1	NA	NA	TRBV7-6